This T cell receptor (beta chain) originates from a study of cytomegalovirus exposure and HLA in healthy donors. Study-wide background: Earlier results showed approximately 120 million unique TCR beta sequences derived from approximately 180 million T cells.

The PCR made use of 60 Vbeta and 13 Jbeta primers. Clones were read by immunoSEQ multiplex PCR, and TCRdb kept only the in-frame ones, dropping some. Of approximately 85,000 clones in the sample, 72% were seen once. Comment on this clone: The sample contains more than one DNA sequence encoding this CDR3.

The specimen sequenced was PBMCs. The receptor was isolated from a middle-aged woman in good health and CMV-seropositive.

The CDR3: CASNGERNTEAFF. The CDR3 region has the DNA TGTGCCAGCAACGGTGAAAGAAACACTGAAGCTTTCTTT. The chain joins TRBV2 to TRBJ1-1; D remains unclear. The V end was cut by 7 bases, the J end by 2 bases, with 11 bases between. There are 13 residues in the CDR3. Germline CDR1 and CDR2: SNHLY and FYNNEI.